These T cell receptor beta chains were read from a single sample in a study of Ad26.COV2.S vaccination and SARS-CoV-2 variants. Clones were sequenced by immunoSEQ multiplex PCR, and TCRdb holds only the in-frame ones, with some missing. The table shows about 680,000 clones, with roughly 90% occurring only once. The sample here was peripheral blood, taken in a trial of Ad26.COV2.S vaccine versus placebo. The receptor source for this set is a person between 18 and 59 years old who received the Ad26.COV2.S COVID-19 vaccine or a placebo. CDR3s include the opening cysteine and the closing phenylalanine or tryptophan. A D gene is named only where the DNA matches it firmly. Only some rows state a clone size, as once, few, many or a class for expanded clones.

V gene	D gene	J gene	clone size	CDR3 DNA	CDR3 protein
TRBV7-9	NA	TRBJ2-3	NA	TGTGCCAGCAGCCACGCAAGCTCAGATACGCAGTATTTT	CASSHASSDTQYF
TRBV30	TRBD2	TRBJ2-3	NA	TGTGCCTGGAGGACTAGCGGACCCACAGATACGCAGTATTTT	CAWRTSGPTDTQYF
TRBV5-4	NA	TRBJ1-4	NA	TGTGCCAGCAGCTTGGACGGGGCATATAATGAAAAACTGTTTTTT	CASSLDGAYNEKLFF
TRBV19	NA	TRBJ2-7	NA	TGTGCCAGTAGTATAGTTTCGACACAACACCGGTACGAGCAGTACTTC	CASSIVSTQHRYEQYF
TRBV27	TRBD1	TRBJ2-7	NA	TGTGCCAGCAGTTTCTCCATCCGGGGGACAGGGCACTACGAGCAGTACTTC	CASSFSIRGTGHYEQYF
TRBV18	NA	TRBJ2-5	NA	TGTGCCAGCTCAGCGGGACACTTACAAGAGACCCAGTACTTC	CASSAGHLQETQYF
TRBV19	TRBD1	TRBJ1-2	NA	TGTGCCAGTAGTAGAGACAGGGAGAATGGCTACACCTTC	CASSRDRENGYTF
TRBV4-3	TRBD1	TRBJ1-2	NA	TGCGCCAGCAGCCAAGTGTCCAGGGGGCTCTATGGCTACACCTTC	CASSQVSRGLYGYTF
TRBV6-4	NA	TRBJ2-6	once	TGTGCCAGCAGTGCCGGGTTCTCTGGGGCCAACGTCCTGACTTTC	CASSAGFSGANVLTF
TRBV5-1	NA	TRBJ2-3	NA	TGCGCCAGCAGCTTCCTCCCAAGCACAGATACGCAGTATTTT	CASSFLPSTDTQYF
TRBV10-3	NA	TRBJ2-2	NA	TGTGCCATCAGTGAGGGGGTTAACACCGGGGAGCTGTTTTTT	CAISEGVNTGELFF